The source of this TCR beta chain is a study of read filtering for tumor transcriptome and immune sequencing. From approximately 430 ng of RNA, a library with molecular barcoded alpha/delta and beta/gamma adaptors was made. TCRdb re-called the reads through MiXCR, storing one row per CDR3 protein. The top ten clones hold 37% of a sample with roughly 49,000 distinct CDR3 sequences, about a fifth of them seen once. This clonotype was seen repeatedly, ten times or more. Every patient had bone marrow sampled while the disease was active. This receptor was obtained from a donor aged 40 or over with multiple myeloma. Sequenced: a population of CD138-negative cells sorted from bone marrow.

The CDR3 nucleotides are TGCAGCGTTGGGTCCGGCGGGACCACAGATACGCAGTATTTT. Translated, it gives CSVGSGGTTDTQYF. The chain employs TRBV29-1 and TRBJ2-3, with D possibly being TRBD2 (6 bases). The CDR3 is 14 residues long. The V end lost 4 bases, the J end lost 2 bases, and 13 bases lay between the germline ends. CDR1 and CDR2 from the germline V gene are SQVTM and ANQGSEA.